This T cell receptor (beta chain) comes out of a study of early T cells in non-severe SARS-CoV-2 infection. Turning to the study itself: Sequencing input comprised bulk RNA from unsorted whole blood; chain pairing was not available. Whole-study findings and limits: Lookups in VDJdb leaned toward anti-spike CD8 responses and missed private and CD4 specificities.

Tagging with unique molecular identifiers was applied to individual cDNA molecules. TCRdb analysed the 5' RACE reads with MiXCR anew, one entry per CDR3 protein. The repertoire holds tens of thousands of distinct CDR3 sequences, with over 12% as singletons. A few counts support this clonotype. As yet, its antigen is unknown. The CDR3 covers 13 residues. V lost 3 bases and J lost 12, with 18 bases in between. Looked up from germline, CDR1 is MNHEY and CDR2 is SMNVEV (reference sequence). V gene TRBV27 combines with J gene TRBJ2-7, with TRBD1 as a possible D gene (7 bases). Material: whole blood. The receptor was derived from an adult who was a healthcare worker with PCR-confirmed SARS-CoV-2 infection or an uninfected control (not recorded which). CDR3 sequence reads: CASSFRGTELWYF. The CDR3 DNA sequence: TGTGCCAGCAGTTTCCGCGGGACAGAGTTGTGGTACTTC.